This TCR beta chain appears in the sequencing data of a study of blood T cell repertoires in COVID-19. The overall study: Acute and convalescent COVID-19 samples came from the United States, Italy and Spain. Sample material is recorded as cDNA or gDNA derived from T cells, B-cell-depleted T cells, or PBMCs.

V gave up 2 bases and J gave up 2 bases; unmatched junction bases: 3. Germline lookup yields CDR1 SGHKS and CDR2 YYEKEE (reference sequence). This CDR3 has 14 amino acids. How the authors handled the data: Amplification of reference gene primers provided the estimated nucleated cell counts. The method was immunoSEQ multiplex PCR; TCRdb's version includes in-frame clones alone and lacks a portion of them. The V and J calls and clone size are taken from that table; D and trimming were inferred from the DNA. The sample comprises a few hundred thousand clones, around 90% of which are singletons, and 1% rests with the top ten.

Sequencing was performed on peripheral blood. The chain carries TRBV5-5 and TRBJ1-2; 7 bases agree with TRBD1. The source of this sequence is a man aged 50 to 60 with active or convalescent COVID-19. The CDR3 DNA sequence: TGTGCCAGCAGCTTTGGGACAGCAAACTATGGCTACACCTTC. It is translated as CASSFGTANYGYTF.